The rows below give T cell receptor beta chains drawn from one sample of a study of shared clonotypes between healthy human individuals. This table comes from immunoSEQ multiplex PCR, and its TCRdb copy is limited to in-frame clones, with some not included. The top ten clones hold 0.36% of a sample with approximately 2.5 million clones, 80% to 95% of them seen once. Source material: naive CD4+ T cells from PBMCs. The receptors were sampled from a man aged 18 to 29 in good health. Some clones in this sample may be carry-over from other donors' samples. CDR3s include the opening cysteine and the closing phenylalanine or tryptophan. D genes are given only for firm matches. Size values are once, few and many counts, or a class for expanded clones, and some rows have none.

TGTGCCAGCAGCTTAGTCGCGACAGAGTCCTATGGCTACACCTTC | CASSLVATESYGYTF | - | TRBV7-2 | once | TRBJ1-2
TGCGCCAGCAGCCAAGTCGATCCCCGGGATCAGCCCCAGCATTTT | CASSQVDPRDQPQHF | - | TRBV4-1 | once | TRBJ1-5
TGTGCCAGTAGTATGTCAGGAGAGGCGGGAAGGGAAGACAATGAGCAGTTCTTC | CASSMSGEAGREDNEQFF | - | TRBV19 | - | TRBJ2-1
TGCAGCGTTGATTACGGGAATGAAAAACTGTTTTTT | CSVDYGNEKLFF | - | TRBV29-1 | - | TRBJ1-4
TGTGCCAGCAGGGGACTAGCGGGGACCAATGAGCAGTTCTTC | CASRGLAGTNEQFF | TRBD2 | TRBV6-6 | once | TRBJ2-1
TGTGCCAGCAGCTTAGAAACAGGGAGGCCCCAGCATTTT | CASSLETGRPQHF | - | TRBV7-9 | - | TRBJ1-5
TGTGCCAGCAGTGAATTGTGGAACAGGGGTGACTATGGCTACACCTTC | CASSELWNRGDYGYTF | TRBD1 | TRBV6-1 | once | TRBJ1-2
TGTGCCAGTAGTAAAAGACTAGCGGGAAGCACAGATACGCAGTATTTT | CASSKRLAGSTDTQYF | TRBD2 | TRBV19 | - | TRBJ2-3
TGTGCCAGCAGTTTACGGGGTTGGCAAGGGAATGAAAAACTGTTTTTT | CASSLRGWQGNEKLFF | - | TRBV5-5 | - | TRBJ1-4
TGCAGCGTCGACTTGACAGGGGTGGCCACTGAAGCTTTCTTT | CSVDLTGVATEAFF | TRBD1 | TRBV29-1 | few | TRBJ1-1
TGTGCCATCAGGGCCCCAGCGGGAGCTTTCTTT | CAIRAPAGAFF | - | TRBV28 | - | TRBJ1-1
TGTGCCAGCAGTTCAGGTGGGGCCCAAGGGGCCCAGTACTTC | CASSSGGAQGAQYF | - | TRBV7-3 | - | TRBJ2-5
TGTGCCAGCTCACCCTCGACAGGGATGAACACTGAAGCTTTCTTT | CASSPSTGMNTEAFF | TRBD1 | TRBV18 | - | TRBJ1-1
TGTGCCAGCAGTTTAGGGACCACAGGAGTCGGCTACACCTTC | CASSLGTTGVGYTF | - | TRBV28 | - | TRBJ1-2
TGTGCCAGCAGTTTAGCGGGAGGGTTAAAAGATACGCAGTATTTT | CASSLAGGLKDTQYF | TRBD2 | TRBV28 | - | TRBJ2-3
TGTGCCAGCAGTTCTAAGCGGGGGGCCTACAATGAGCAGTTCTTC | CASSSKRGAYNEQFF | TRBD2 | TRBV6-6 | - | TRBJ2-1
TGTGCCATCATGAAGGAAAATGGCTACACCTTC | CAIMKENGYTF | - | TRBV10-3 | - | TRBJ1-2
TGTGCCAGCAGTTTCGGTGCTAGCACAGATACGCAGTATTTT | CASSFGASTDTQYF | - | TRBV28 | - | TRBJ2-3
TGTGCCAGCAGCTCGAGGGGGCGCATCTACGAGCAGTACTTC | CASSSRGRIYEQYF | TRBD1 | TRBV7-3 | - | TRBJ2-7
TGCGCCAGCAGCACCAGTGATAACACTGAAGCTTTCTTT | CASSTSDNTEAFF | - | TRBV5-1 | - | TRBJ1-1
TGTGCCAGCAGTGGAAGGGGCGGGAGCTCCTACAATGAGCAGTTCTTC | CASSGRGGSSYNEQFF | TRBD2 | TRBV6-6 | - | TRBJ2-1
TGTGCCAGCAGCGCTACCGGGGAACTTGGAAACACCATATATTTT | CASSATGELGNTIYF | - | TRBV6-5 | - | TRBJ1-3
TGTGCCAGCAGTCCGACCACCCCCGACAGGTCACCCTACGAGCAGTACTTC | CASSPTTPDRSPYEQYF | - | TRBV27 | once | TRBJ2-7
TGTGCCAGCTCCACACAGGGGTGGGCCTACAATGAGCAGTTCTTC | CASSTQGWAYNEQFF | TRBD1 | TRBV18 | - | TRBJ2-1
TGTGCCAGCACCGGAAGACTAGCGGGAGGGCCTGCGTGGGAGACCCAGTACTTC | CASTGRLAGGPAWETQYF | TRBD2 | TRBV7-9 | - | TRBJ2-5
TGCAGCGTTGCATCAAAAGGGATTGCCCACGAGCAGTACTTC | CSVASKGIAHEQYF | - | TRBV29-1 | - | TRBJ2-7
TGCGCCAGCAGCTTGGCTGGGGACCGCAATCAGCCCCAGCATTTT | CASSLAGDRNQPQHF | - | TRBV5-1 | - | TRBJ1-5
TGCGCCAGCAGCCCTCTAGGGACAGGGGTAGGTACGCAGTATTTT | CASSPLGTGVGTQYF | TRBD1 | TRBV4-1 | - | TRBJ2-3
TGTGCCAGCAGTTCTAACGCGCGGACTAGAAGAGAGACCCAGTACTTC | CASSSNARTRRETQYF | TRBD2 | TRBV28 | - | TRBJ2-5
TGTGCCAGTAGTGCTTACAGGGGGCAGAGCGTTCAAGCTTTCTTT | CASSAYRGQSVQAFF | TRBD1 | TRBV19 | - | TRBJ1-1
TGTGCCATTAGTCGGGACAGCCTAGAAAAACTGTTTTTT | CAISRDSLEKLFF | TRBD1 | TRBV28 | - | TRBJ1-4
TGTGCCAGCAGCCCCCCCCGGGGGTTGGGTGAAAAACTGTTTTTT | CASSPPRGLGEKLFF | - | TRBV7-9 | - | TRBJ1-4
TGTGCCAGCAGTTACTCTGGACAGCACACTGAAGCTTTCTTT | CASSYSGQHTEAFF | - | TRBV6-5 | - | TRBJ1-1
TGTGCCAGCAGCTTGGGATTAGGTAGGCGCTTCTCCTACGAGCAGTACTTC | CASSLGLGRRFSYEQYF | - | TRBV5-8 | once | TRBJ2-7
TGTGCCAGCAGGGTACAGGGGGGGAACACTGAAGCTTTCTTT | CASRVQGGNTEAFF | TRBD1 | TRBV28 | - | TRBJ1-1
TGTGCCAGCAGCCCTCTTACGCGAGACCTGGTAGGGAATCAGCCCCAGCATTTT | CASSPLTRDLVGNQPQHF | - | TRBV27 | - | TRBJ1-5
TGTGCCAGCACCCGCGCCGGGGGGAATCAGCCCCAGCATTTT | CASTRAGGNQPQHF | - | TRBV6-1 | - | TRBJ1-5
TGTGCCAGCGCTGTGGGAGCAGGGCTAATTTCCGGGGAGCTGTTTTTT | CASAVGAGLISGELFF | - | TRBV9 | - | TRBJ2-2
TGTGCCAGCAGCGTAGTGGCAGGGCGGACCGGGGAGCTGTTTTTT | CASSVVAGRTGELFF | - | TRBV9 | - | TRBJ2-2
TGCAGCGTCGCCAGGACAGGGAATATCGACGAGCAGTACTTC | CSVARTGNIDEQYF | TRBD1 | TRBV29-1 | - | TRBJ2-7
TGTGCCAGCAGCTTAGTGGGGCGCAATCAGCCCCAGCATTTT | CASSLVGRNQPQHF | - | TRBV7-2 | - | TRBJ1-5
TGCAGTGCTCCACGAGTGGATACGCAGTATTTT | CSAPRVDTQYF | - | TRBV20-1 | - | TRBJ2-3
TGTGCCACCAGCAGAGGAGGGGTTTTTCCGCACTTC | CATSRGGVFPHF | - | TRBV15 | - | TRBJ2-7
TGTGCCAGCAGTTACTCGGGACAGGACACCTACGAGCAGTACTTC | CASSYSGQDTYEQYF | TRBD1 | TRBV6-5 | - | TRBJ2-7